The 16 T cell receptor beta chains below come from one sample, sequenced in a study of T-cell memory formation after mild COVID-19 (dated by TCRdb to the early 2020s). The library was obtained by 5' RACE. The sequencing machine was an Illumina NovaSeq 6000. The public reads were run again by TCRdb, first through fastp at Q25 and then through MiXCR, and only productive beta chains were kept. CDR3 protein duplicates are merged, each entry listing the most common genes and DNA. For this sample the table gives about 560,000 distinct CDR3 sequences, of which 20% to 25% were detected only once. The ten top clones hold around 7.7% of the sample. The source material was PBMCs or a T cell subset sorted from them (not recorded which). All receptors derive from an adult woman who had mild COVID-19 (a few samples of this study predate the infection). The sample titles of this study are shuffled in the database, so cell type and time point are left out; the donor was told from shared clones.

The chain uses TRBV7-2 and TRBJ2-3; 13 bases match TRBD2. Germline CDR1 is SGHTA and CDR2 is FQGNSA. The trim removed 9 bases at V and 1 base at J, leaving 10 bases unmatched. The CDR3 length is 17 residues. The CDR3 DNA sequence: TGTGCCAGTCGGGGACTAGCGGGGCCGAGGGGCACAGATACGCAGTATTTT. Its protein product is CASRGLAGPRGTDTQYF. Looking up the rest from reference TRBV7-2 and TRBJ2-3 gives the full variable domain: GAGVSQSPSNKVTEKGKDVELRCDPISGHTALYWYRQSLGQGLEFLIYFQGNSAPDKSGLPSDRFSAERTGGSVSTLTIQRTQQEDSAVYLCASRGLAGPRGTDTQYFGPGTRLTVL.

There are a few counts of this clonotype. The rearrangement uses TRBV25-1 and TRBJ1-4; TRBD1 aligns across 10 bases. The CDR3 loop spans 13 amino acids. V shed 7 bases and J 7 bases; nucleotides not matched to a gene: 3. In germline, CDR1 is MGHDK, CDR2 SYGVNS. CDR3 region: CASTRTGGEKLFF. The DNA for the CDR3 is TGTGCCAGCACTAGGACAGGGGGTGAAAAACTGTTTTTT.

Only a few counts were recorded for this clonotype. The chain couples TRBV4-1 to TRBJ2-1; the D call may be TRBD1 or TRBD2 (5 bases each). Germline CDR1 and CDR2: MGHRA and YSYEKL. Trimming left V 5 bases short and J 2 bases short, with 10 bases between. This CDR3 comprises 14 residues. CDR3 sequence (DNA): TGCGCCAGCAGCAGGGACCCAACCTACAATGAGCAGTTCTTC. As protein: CASSRDPTYNEQFF.

A few counts support this clonotype. The chain has TRBV6-5 and TRBJ1-5; D is unresolved. The V end was cut by 6 bases, the J end by 4 bases, with 7 bases between. This CDR3 contains 12 residues. Looked up from germline, CDR1 is MNHEY and CDR2 is SVGAGI. This CDR3 reads CASRGENQPQHF. CDR3 DNA sequence: TGTGCCAGCAGGGGTGAAAATCAGCCCCAGCATTTT.

This clonotype was seen a handful of times. V gene TRBV11-3 combines with J gene TRBJ2-1, with 13 bases that match TRBD2. Germline V gene sequence: CDR1 SGHNT, CDR2 YENEEA. The CDR3 totals 17 residues. After removal of 5 bases from V and 3 bases from J, the junction contained 7 bases not matched to a gene. This chain's CDR3 is CASSLSGLAGIYNEQFF. CDR3 bases: TGTGCCAGCAGCCTCTCGGGACTAGCGGGAATCTACAATGAGCAGTTCTTC.

The chain employs TRBV7-9 and TRBJ2-3, with D possibly matching TRBD2 (6 bases). This CDR3 has 15 residues. The V gene lost 5 bases and the J gene lost 0 bases, with 12 bases spanning the gap. Germline V gives CDR1 SEHNR, CDR2 FQNEAQ (reference sequence). The CDR3 DNA is TGTGCCAGCAGCCCTAGCGCCCTGAGCACAGATACGCAGTATTTT. The encoded protein is CASSPSALSTDTQYF.

The chain is built from TRBV12-3 or TRBV12-4 and TRBJ1-1; 9 bases fit TRBD1. The CDR3 totals 18 residues. The ends lost 3 bases at V and 5 bases at J; junction bases unmatched: 16. CDR3 protein: CASSFRTQGATRGTEAFF. CDR3 bases: TGTGCCAGCAGTTTTCGGACACAGGGGGCGACGCGAGGAACTGAAGCTTTCTTT.

This clonotype has only a few counts. The chain employs TRBV7-8 and TRBJ2-7; TRBD1 matches at 11 bases. Germline V gene sequence: CDR1 SGHVS, CDR2 FQNEAQ. CDR3 size: 15 residues. V gave up 5 bases and J gave up 7 bases; unmatched junction bases: 10. As DNA, the CDR3 is TGTGCCAGCAGCATTCGCGGACAGGGGGCAGGGGAGCAGTACTTC. Translated, it gives CASSIRGQGAGEQYF.

This clonotype turned up a few times. The chain employs TRBV20-1 and TRBJ2-7; weak D call: TRBD2 (5 bases). CDR3 length: 13 amino acids. CDR1 is DFQATT and CDR2 is SNEGSKA in the germline V gene (reference sequence). Trimming removed 0 bases at V and 3 bases at J, with 9 bases between. The CDR3 sequence is CSARDGGGYEQYF. As DNA, the CDR3 is TGCAGTGCTAGAGACGGCGGAGGCTACGAGCAGTACTTC.

The table lists this clonotype with a few counts. This chain links TRBV7-6 with TRBJ2-1, with 12 positions matching TRBD1. The CDR3 totals 15 residues. V trimming: 6 bases; J trimming: 7 bases; junction bases outside the gene matches: 7. Germline V gives CDR1 SGHVS, CDR2 FNYEAQ. The CDR3 sequence: CASSKGTGGLNEQFF. CDR3 nucleotides: TGTGCCAGCAGTAAAGGGACAGGGGGCTTGAATGAGCAGTTCTTC.

There are a few counts of this clonotype. The V and J genes are TRBV3-1 and TRBJ2-1, with a weak D call TRBD2 (5 bases). With 7 bases removed from V and 5 bases from J, the gap between germline ends came to 15 bases. Germline V lookup: CDR1 LGHDT, CDR2 YNNKEL (reference sequence). This CDR3 is built from 14 residues. In DNA form, the CDR3 reads TGTGCCAGCACCCCGTTACGGGGAAACAATGAGCAGTTCTTC. This translates into CASTPLRGNNEQFF.

The chain recombines TRBV7-3 with TRBJ2-3, with 10 nucleotides matching TRBD2. V dropped 5 bases and J dropped 0; count of bases not matched to a gene: 11. CDR3 length: 18 residues. The germline CDR1 and CDR2 sequences are SGHTA and FQGTGA. This chain's CDR3 is CASSALAGALSSTDTQYF. The CDR3 DNA sequence: TGTGCCAGCAGCGCTCTAGCGGGGGCGCTTTCTAGCACAGATACGCAGTATTTT.

This clonotype was counted ten times or more. This chain uses TRBV20-1 with TRBJ1-2, with TRBD1 as a possible D gene (5 bases). The CDR3 is 14 amino acids. The V and J ends lost 0 bases and 3 bases respectively, with 11 bases between them. Per the germline V gene, CDR1 is DFQATT and CDR2 is SNEGSKA (reference sequence). The CDR3 loop reads CSARDVGRDYGYTF. The CDR3, as DNA: TGCAGTGCTAGAGATGTTGGCAGGGACTATGGCTACACCTTC.

The chain joins TRBV15 to TRBJ2-7; 9 bases agree with TRBD1. The CDR3 covers 17 residues. V lost 2 bases to trimming and J lost 1 base; unmatched junction nucleotides: 9. Germline CDR1 and CDR2: LNHNV and YYDKDF (reference sequence). CDR3 bases: TGTGCCACCAGCAGAAGGACAGGGGATTACCGTTCCTACGAGCAGTACTTC. Translating it yields CATSRRTGDYRSYEQYF.

The rearrangement uses TRBV24-1 and TRBJ1-2; 7 nucleotides align to TRBD1. CDR1 and CDR2 (germline): KGHDR, SFDVKD. With 7 bases clipped from V and 4 bases from J, the junction kept 2 bases outside the gene matches. This CDR3 contains 12 residues. The CDR3 nucleotides read TGTGCCACCAGCCACAGGGGCTATGGCTACACCTTC. It is translated as CATSHRGYGYTF.

In nucleotides, the CDR3 is TGTGCCAGCAGTCAGGACAGGGGGCAAGAGACCCAGTACTTC. Translation: CASSQDRGQETQYF. V gene TRBV2 combines with J gene TRBJ2-5; the match to TRBD1 covers 10 bases. The ends lost 5 bases at V and 2 bases at J; junction bases unmatched: 2. This CDR3 spans 14 amino acids. Germline V gene data show CDR1 as SNHLY and CDR2 as FYNNEI.